This T cell receptor beta chain was observed in a study of identical twins. Study-level points and caveats: Findings came from cross-sectional statistics, without long-term follow-up of donors.

This clonotype was found a few times. What it binds is unknown. Germline-derived CDR1 and CDR2 are MGHDK and SYGVNS. The trim removed 3 bases at V and 7 bases at J, leaving 6 bases unmatched. This CDR3 is 15 amino acids long. MiXCR, applied by TCRdb to the 5' RACE reads, yields one record per CDR3 protein. The table has 1.5 million to 2 million distinct CDR3 sequences, about 32% seen once. The sample taken for sequencing was cord blood. The source of this sequence is a newborn girl in good health. This chain links TRBV25-1 with TRBJ1-6, with 7 bases matching TRBD1. CDR3 in amino acids: CASSDWGQKNSPLHF. Written as DNA, the CDR3 is TGTGCCAGCAGTGATTGGGGACAGAAGAATTCACCCCTCCACTTT.